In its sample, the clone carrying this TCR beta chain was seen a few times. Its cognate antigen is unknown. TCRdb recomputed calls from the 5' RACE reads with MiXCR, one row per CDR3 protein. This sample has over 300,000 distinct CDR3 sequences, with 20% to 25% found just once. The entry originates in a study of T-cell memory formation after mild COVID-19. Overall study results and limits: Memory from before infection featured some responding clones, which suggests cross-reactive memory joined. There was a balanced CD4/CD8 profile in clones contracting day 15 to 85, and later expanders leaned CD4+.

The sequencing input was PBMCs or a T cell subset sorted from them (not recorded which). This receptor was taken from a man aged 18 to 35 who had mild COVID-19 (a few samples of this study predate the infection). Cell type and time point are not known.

The CDR3 loop reads CASSQDEAVPQAFF. Written as DNA, the CDR3 is TGTGCCAGCAGCCAAGATGAGGCAGTTCCTCAAGCTTTCTTT. This chain joins TRBV3-1 and TRBJ1-1; D gene unclear. The germline V gene has CDR1 LGHDT and CDR2 YNNKEL (reference sequence). The CDR3 consists of 14 residues. Trimming shortened V by 0 bases and J by 9 bases, and 14 bases separated the two germline ends.